A single sample gave rise to the 17 T cell receptor beta chains below, sequenced in a study. TCRdb reprocessed the 5' RACE reads with MiXCR, giving one entry per CDR3 protein. Among 25,000 to 40,000 distinct CDR3 sequences, roughly 24% were seen once, and the ten largest hold around 4%. The sample was memory CD4+ T cells sorted from blood. Regarding subset: memory CD4+ T cells, CD4+CD45RO+CD25-. The receptors were gathered from a female donor with breast cancer.

This clonotype occurred a few times. CDR3 region: CASSLGEQGNPPLHF. For the CDR3, the DNA is TGTGCCAGCAGCTTAGGGGAACAGGGGAATCCACCCCTCCACTTT. This rearrangement joins TRBV7-9 to TRBJ1-6, with 7 bases aligning to TRBD1. CDR3 length: 15 amino acids. V dropped 1 base and J dropped 11; count of bases not matched to a gene: 8. Germline V CDR1 and CDR2: SEHNR, FQNEAQ (reference sequence).

This clonotype was recorded at least ten times. CDR3 nucleotides: TGTGCCAGCAGCCAAGATCCGGACGATAATGAAAAACTGTTTTTT. Encoded protein: CASSQDPDDNEKLFF. V is TRBV4-2 and J is TRBJ1-4; D is ambiguous. Trimming cost V 0 bases and J 4 bases, with 9 bases left between them. The V gene's germline CDR1 is LGHNA and CDR2 YNFKEQ. This CDR3 is built from 15 residues.

Concerning this clonotype itself: A much larger clone lies a single base off, so this may be a read error. The J gene is TRBJ1-5, the V gene TRBV4-1; D gene unclear. This CDR3 has 15 amino acids. CDR1 is MGHRA, CDR2 YSYEKL, per germline. The CDR3 sequence is CANSQSGPFNQPQHF. The CDR3 DNA reads TGCGCCAACAGCCAATCAGGACCCTTCAATCAGCCCCAGCATTTT.

This chain connects TRBV9 to TRBJ2-5; 9 nucleotides match TRBD2. The germline V gene has CDR1 SGDLS and CDR2 YYNGEE. Trimming took 0 bases from V and 3 from J; bases not matched to a gene: 3. The CDR3 runs to 15 residues. The CDR3: CASSVEGLAEETQYF. Written as DNA, the CDR3 is TGTGCCAGCAGCGTAGAGGGACTAGCCGAAGAGACCCAGTACTTC.

This clonotype was recorded a few times. The chain joins TRBV7-6 to TRBJ1-2, with D possibly TRBD1 on 5 matching bases. The V end lost 1 base, the J end lost 4 bases, and 10 bases lay between the germline ends. Germline lookup yields CDR1 SGHVS and CDR2 FNYEAQ. The CDR3 loop spans 14 amino acids. CDR3 bases: TGTGCCAGCAGCTTAGGGGGGGGATCCTATGGCTACACCTTC. Translated, it gives CASSLGGGSYGYTF. The full variable domain, rest sourced from reference TRBV7-6 and TRBJ1-2, is GAGVSQSPRYKVTKRGQDVALRCDPISGHVSLYWYRQALGQGPEFLTYFNYEAQQDKSGLPNDRFSAERPEGSISTLTIQRTEQRDSAMYRCASSLGGGSYGYTFGSGTRLTVV.

This clonotype occurred once. V gene TRBV7-3 combines with J gene TRBJ2-5; a weak D match, TRBD1 (6 bases). The V and J ends lost 2 bases and 5 bases respectively, with 12 bases between them. This CDR3 contains 14 residues. Germline-derived CDR1 and CDR2 are SGHTA and FQGTGA. CDR3 bases: TGTGCCAGCAGCTTAGGTTTGGGGGCCGAGACCCAGTACTTC. This translates into CASSLGLGAETQYF.

V is TRBV27 and J is TRBJ2-1, with 9 nucleotides matching TRBD1. V was pared by 3 bases and J by 4 bases, with 4 bases of the junction left unmatched. This CDR3 contains 15 residues. Looked up from germline, CDR1 is MNHEY and CDR2 is SMNVEV (reference sequence). The CDR3 spells CASSFDRGGYNEQFF. The CDR3 bases are TGTGCCAGCAGTTTCGACAGGGGGGGATACAATGAGCAGTTCTTC.

The chain links TRBV6-1 to TRBJ1-5, with no clear D. Germline V lookup: CDR1 MNHNS, CDR2 SASEGT. This CDR3 region has 11 residues. The germline V and J ends were trimmed by 6 bases and 9 bases, with 9 bases remaining between them. In DNA form, the CDR3 reads TGTGCCAGCAGCACCACGGGGCCCCAGCATTTT. Translated, it gives CASSTTGPQHF.

This clonotype was seen a handful of times. The rearrangement links TRBV19 to TRBJ2-1, with 11 nucleotides matching TRBD2. The trim removed 6 bases at V and 8 bases at J, leaving 3 bases unmatched. The CDR3 has 13 residues. Looked up from germline, CDR1 is LNHDA and CDR2 is SQIVND (reference sequence). The CDR3: CASSRLAGHEQFF. In DNA, the CDR3 is TGTGCCAGTAGCCGACTAGCGGGACATGAGCAGTTCTTC. Together with reference TRBV19 and TRBJ2-1, the CDR3 gives the full variable domain: DGGITQSPKYLFRKEGQNVTLSCEQNLNHDAMYWYRQDPGQGLRLIYYSQIVNDFQKGDIAEGYSVSREKKESFPLTVTSAQKNPTAFYLCASSRLAGHEQFFGPGTRLTVL.

This clonotype was counted a single time. Mismatch with germline at one junction end may stem from a read error. V and J are TRBV10-3 and TRBJ1-5, with unresolved D. Germline V gene lookup returns CDR1 ENHRY and CDR2 SYGVKD. The CDR3 runs 15 residues. CDR3 amino acids: CAISDGSYSNLPQHF. The CDR3, as DNA: TGTGCCATCAGTGATGGGTCTTATAGCAATCTGCCCCAGCATTTT.

This clonotype came up a few times. The chain couples TRBV6-5 to TRBJ2-3, with unresolved D. Germline-derived CDR1 and CDR2 are MNHEY and SVGAGI. Trimming took 3 bases from V and 3 from J, leaving 10 bases between them. This CDR3 comprises 14 residues. The CDR3 sequence is CASSYFLGTDTQYF. CDR3 in DNA: TGTGCCAGCAGTTATTTTCTAGGGACAGATACGCAGTATTTT.

The rearrangement joins TRBV6-6 to TRBJ1-5; D unclear. Between the trimmed V and J ends, which lost 4 bases and 0 bases, there was a span of 10 bases. The CDR3 has 15 amino acids. CDR1 MNHNY and CDR2 SVGAGI come from the germline V gene (reference sequence). The CDR3 reads CASSSTESSNQPQHF. Written as DNA, the CDR3 is TGTGCCAGCAGTTCCACAGAGAGTAGCAATCAGCCCCAGCATTTT.

This clonotype was observed many times. The J gene is TRBJ2-1, the V gene TRBV4-3; no clear D gene. This CDR3 region has 17 residues. V lost 1 base and J 7 bases, leaving 20 bases between the germline ends. CDR1 and CDR2 from the germline V gene are LGHNA and YSLEER. Here the CDR3 DNA reads TGCGCCAGCAGCCAAGCGCCAGCTAACTCCCTTGAGAATGAGCAGTTCTTC. This encodes CASSQAPANSLENEQFF.

The V gene is TRBV6-2 or TRBV6-3, the J gene TRBJ2-1, with TRBD2 matching 8 bases. The germline gives CDR1 MNHEY, CDR2 SVGEGT. The CDR3 has 16 amino acids. Unmatched junction bases numbered 13, after V lost 10 bases and J lost 2 bases. The CDR3 nucleotides are TGTGCCACCCAAGGCAGCGGGAGATTTCCCTACAATGAGCAGTTCTTC. Its translation is CATQGSGRFPYNEQFF.

This clonotype was recorded at least ten times. The rearrangement links TRBV24-1 to TRBJ2-3; 9 nucleotides align to TRBD1. The CDR3 sequence is 15 residues long. V gave up 1 base and J gave up 6 bases; unmatched junction bases: 4. Germline V lookup: CDR1 KGHDR, CDR2 SFDVKD. The CDR3 reads CATSDFGTGSDTQYF. The CDR3 nucleotides read TGTGCCACCAGTGATTTCGGGACAGGGAGCGATACGCAGTATTTT.

This clonotype occurred many times. The gene calls are TRBV5-1 and TRBJ1-1, with a weak D call TRBD1 (6 bases). V lost 2 bases to trimming and J lost 4 bases, with 12 bases between them. The CDR3 has 14 residues. Per germline, CDR1 SGHRS and CDR2 YFSETQ. In DNA, the CDR3 is TGCGCCAGCAGCTTAGAGGGACACCTCACTGAAGCTTTCTTT. This translates into CASSLEGHLTEAFF.

The chain combines TRBV6-2 or TRBV6-3 with TRBJ1-1, with D hard to call. Looked up from germline, CDR1 is MNHEY and CDR2 is SVGEGT. CDR3 length: 13 amino acids. V shed 11 bases and J shed 6 bases, with 19 bases lying between them. The CDR3 DNA is TGTGCCGCAGCACTAACCGTGGACGCTGAAGCTTTCTTT. Protein: CAAALTVDAEAFF.